The source of this T cell receptor beta chain is a study of blood T cell repertoires in COVID-19. Study overall: The study drew acute and convalescent COVID-19 samples from the United States, Italy and Spain. PBMCs, B-cell-depleted T cells, or T cells were the source of the cDNA or gDNA that made up the material.

V lost 4 bases to trimming and J lost 4 bases; unmatched junction nucleotides: 6. Germline V gene sequence: CDR1 LGHNA, CDR2 YSLEER. The CDR3 spans 14 residues. Original processing methods: Estimated nucleated cell counts came from reference gene primer amplification. Some clones are missing from TCRdb's copy, which holds only in-frame ones; the method was immunoSEQ multiplex PCR. V and J calls and clone size are given by that table; D and trimming were obtained from the DNA. The profile covers 90,000 to 120,000 clones, with 70% to 90% appearing a single time and roughly 4.9% taken by the ten largest.

Material: peripheral blood. J is TRBJ2-7 and V is TRBV4-3, with 8 positions matching TRBD2. The receptor was isolated from a man in his forties with active or convalescent COVID-19. The CDR3 DNA reads TGCGCCAGCAGCCCGGCGGCTAGCGGGTACGAGCAGTACTTC. This codes for CASSPAASGYEQYF.